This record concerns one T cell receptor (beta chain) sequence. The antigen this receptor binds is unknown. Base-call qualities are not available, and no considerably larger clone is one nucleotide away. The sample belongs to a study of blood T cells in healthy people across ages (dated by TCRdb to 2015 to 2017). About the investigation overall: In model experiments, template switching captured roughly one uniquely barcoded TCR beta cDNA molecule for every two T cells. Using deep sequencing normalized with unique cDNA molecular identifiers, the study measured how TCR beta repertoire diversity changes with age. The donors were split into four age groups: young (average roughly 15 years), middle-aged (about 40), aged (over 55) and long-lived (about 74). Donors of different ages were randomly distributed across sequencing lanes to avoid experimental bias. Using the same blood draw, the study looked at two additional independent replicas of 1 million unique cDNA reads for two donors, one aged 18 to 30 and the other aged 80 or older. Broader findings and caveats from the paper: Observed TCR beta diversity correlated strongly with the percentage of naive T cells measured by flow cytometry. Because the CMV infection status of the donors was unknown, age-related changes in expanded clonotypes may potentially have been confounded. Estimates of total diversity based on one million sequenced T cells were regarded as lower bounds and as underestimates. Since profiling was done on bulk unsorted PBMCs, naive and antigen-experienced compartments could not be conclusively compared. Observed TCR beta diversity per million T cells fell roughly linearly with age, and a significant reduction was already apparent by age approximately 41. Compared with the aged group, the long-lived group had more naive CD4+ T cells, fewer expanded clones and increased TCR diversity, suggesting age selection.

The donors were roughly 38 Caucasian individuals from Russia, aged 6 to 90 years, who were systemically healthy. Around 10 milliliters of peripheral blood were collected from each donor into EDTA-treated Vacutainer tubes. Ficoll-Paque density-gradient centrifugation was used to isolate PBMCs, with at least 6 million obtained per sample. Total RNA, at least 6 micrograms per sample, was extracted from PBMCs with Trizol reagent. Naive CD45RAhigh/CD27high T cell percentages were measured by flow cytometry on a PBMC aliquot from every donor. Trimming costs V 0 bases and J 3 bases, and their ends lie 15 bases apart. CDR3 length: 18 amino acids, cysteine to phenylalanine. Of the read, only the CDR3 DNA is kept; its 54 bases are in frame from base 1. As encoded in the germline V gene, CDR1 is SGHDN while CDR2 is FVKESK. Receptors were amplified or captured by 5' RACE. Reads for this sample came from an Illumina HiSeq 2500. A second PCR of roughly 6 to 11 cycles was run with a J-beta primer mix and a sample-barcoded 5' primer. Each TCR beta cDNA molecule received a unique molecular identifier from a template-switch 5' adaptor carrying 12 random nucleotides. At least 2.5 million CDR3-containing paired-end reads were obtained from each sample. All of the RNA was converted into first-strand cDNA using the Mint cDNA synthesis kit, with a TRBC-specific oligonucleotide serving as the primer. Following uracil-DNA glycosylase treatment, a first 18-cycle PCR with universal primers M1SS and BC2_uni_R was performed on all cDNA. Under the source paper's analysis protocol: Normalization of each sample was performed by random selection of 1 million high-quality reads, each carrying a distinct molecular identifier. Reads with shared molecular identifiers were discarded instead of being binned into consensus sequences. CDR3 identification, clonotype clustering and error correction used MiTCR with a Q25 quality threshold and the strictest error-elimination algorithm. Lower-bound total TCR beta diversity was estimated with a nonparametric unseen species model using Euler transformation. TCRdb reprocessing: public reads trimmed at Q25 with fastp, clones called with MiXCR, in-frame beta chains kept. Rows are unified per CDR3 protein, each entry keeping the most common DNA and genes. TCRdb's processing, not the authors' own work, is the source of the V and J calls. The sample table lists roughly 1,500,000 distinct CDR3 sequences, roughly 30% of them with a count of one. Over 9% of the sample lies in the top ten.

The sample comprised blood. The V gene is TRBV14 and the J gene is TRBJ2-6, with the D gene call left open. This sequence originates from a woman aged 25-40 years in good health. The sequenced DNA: TGTGCCAGCAGCCAAGAGCCCGGCAGGTCCGATGGGGCCAACGTCCTGACTTTC. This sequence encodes CASSQEPGRSDGANVLTF.